This T cell receptor beta chain stems from a study of preoperative IRX-2 immunotherapy in early breast cancer. Sample treatment: preoperative locoregional IRX-2 cytokine immunotherapy. This phase Ib study tested locoregional IRX-2 cytokine immunotherapy given before surgery. Sequenced by immunoSEQ multiplex PCR; TCRdb stores in-frame clones only, minus some. The data show under 15,000 clones, with roughly 93% seen just once and roughly 29% held by the top ten. Germline loops: CDR1 SGHNT, CDR2 YENEEA. CDR3 length equals 15 residues. V lost 1 base and J 5 bases, leaving 14 bases between the germline ends.

The sample was collected from a patient treated with IRX-2 immunotherapy. The V call is TRBV11-3, the J call TRBJ2-5; a weak D match, TRBD2 (6 bases). This clonotype originated in a human donor with breast cancer. The CDR3 nucleotides read TGTGCCAGCAGCTTAGGAACGGGCGGGGTTGAGACCCAGTACTTC. Translating it yields CASSLGTGGVETQYF.